What follows are 16 T cell receptor beta chains derived from one specimen sequenced in a study of CD8+CD57+ T cells in acquired aplastic anemia. Patients included in sequencing had previously demonstrated CD8+CD57+ cell expansion by flow cytometry. TCR beta VDJ and CDR3 profiles were obtained from a genomic DNA template. TCRdb independently ran MiXCR on the reads; one entry per CDR3 protein. This repertoire shows about 240,000 distinct CDR3 sequences, more than 40% found once; its top ten account for less than 9%. What was sequenced was sorted CD4+, CD8+, or CD8+CD57+ T cells (not recorded which) from PBMCs. The receptors come from a human donor with aplastic anemia.

This clonotype has a count of ten or more. This chain links TRBV5-1 with TRBJ1-2; D is undetermined. Trimming removed 1 base from V and 0 bases from J, with 7 bases in between. Germline lookup yields CDR1 SGHRS and CDR2 YFSETQ. The CDR3 loop spans 14 amino acids. Here the CDR3 reads CASSLYQPNYGYTF. Written as DNA, the CDR3 is TGCGCCAGCAGCTTGTACCAACCTAACTATGGCTACACCTTC.

V and J are TRBV12-3 or TRBV12-4 and TRBJ2-6, with D unresolved. Trimming stripped 4 bases from V and 8 bases from J, with 3 bases between. This CDR3 has 11 residues. Written as DNA, the CDR3 is TGTGCCAGCAGTTCCTCCAACGTCCTGACTTTC. Its translation: CASSSSNVLTF.

This clonotype showed up just a few times. This chain links TRBV18 with TRBJ2-7; D perhaps matches TRBD2 (7 bases). The CDR3 is 14 residues long. The germline V gene encodes CDR1 KGHSH and CDR2 LQKENI. The V end was cut by 6 bases, the J end by 4 bases, with 16 bases between. As DNA, the CDR3 is TGTGCCAGCTCCGACCGGAGCGGGACATACGAGCAGTACTTC. Translating gives CASSDRSGTYEQYF.

This clonotype was detected many times. The chain links TRBV4-2 to TRBJ2-1; the D call may be TRBD1 or TRBD2 (6 bases each). Germline CDR1 reads LGHNA; CDR2 reads YNFKEQ. CDR3 size: 16 residues. Trimming removed 0 bases at V and 2 bases at J, with 11 bases between. CDR3 nucleotide sequence: TGTGCCAGCAGCCAAGAGGGGGGCATAACCTACAATGAGCAGTTCTTC. It is translated as CASSQEGGITYNEQFF.

V usage is TRBV27 and J usage is TRBJ1-4; D is possibly TRBD1 (5 bases). V was cut by 6 bases and J by 4 bases, with 21 bases left in between. The CDR3 is 17 residues long. Germline V CDR1 and CDR2: MNHEY, SMNVEV (reference sequence). CDR3 residues: CASSRLFPTDDNEKLFF. CDR3 DNA: TGTGCCAGCAGCCGACTTTTTCCGACAGACGATAATGAAAAACTGTTTTTT.

This chain connects TRBV19 to TRBJ2-7; TRBD1 or TRBD2 may be the D gene (5 bases each). V lost 3 bases to trimming and J lost 2 bases, with 11 bases between them. There are 14 residues in the CDR3. Germline V gene lookup returns CDR1 LNHDA and CDR2 SQIVND (reference sequence). CDR3 sequence (DNA): TGTGCCAGTAGTATTGGGGCGGGTACCTACGAGCAGTACTTC. Encoded protein: CASSIGAGTYEQYF.

The chain is built from TRBV6-1 and TRBJ1-3; D is perhaps TRBD1 (5 bases). The V end was cut by 3 bases, the J end by 9 bases, with 12 bases between. Germline lookup yields CDR1 MNHNS and CDR2 SASEGT. The CDR3 runs 13 residues. The CDR3, as DNA: TGTGCCAGCAGTGAGGGGGAGGTCGGCACCATATATTTT. Amino acids: CASSEGEVGTIYF.

The chain joins TRBV7-3 to TRBJ2-2, with a tentative D call TRBD2 (6 bases). Trimming took 2 bases from V and 5 from J, leaving 6 bases between them. This CDR3 contains 13 residues. In germline, CDR1 is SGHTA, CDR2 FQGTGA. CDR3 bases: TGTGCCAGCAGCTTACGGGGGACCGGGGAGCTGTTTTTT. Translating it yields CASSLRGTGELFF. Complete variable domain (other parts from reference TRBV7-3 and TRBJ2-2): GAGVSQTPSNKVTEKGKYVELRCDPISGHTALYWYRQSLGQGPEFLIYFQGTGAADDSGLPNDRFFAVRPEGSVSTLKIQRTERGDSAVYLCASSLRGTGELFFGEGSRLTVL.

This sequence joins TRBV19 and TRBJ2-5, with 10 positions matching TRBD2. The CDR3 consists of 16 residues. Germline trimming cut 5 bases from V and 3 bases from J; bases unmatched to any gene: 9. The V gene's germline CDR1 is LNHDA and CDR2 SQIVND (reference sequence). The CDR3: CASSDWVAGGKETQYF. The DNA for the CDR3 is TGTGCCAGTAGTGATTGGGTAGCGGGGGGTAAAGAGACCCAGTACTTC.

This rearrangement joins TRBV9 to TRBJ1-2; D gene unclear. This CDR3 region has 14 residues. V lost 0 bases and J lost 6, with 12 bases in between. CDR1 and CDR2 (germline): SGDLS, YYNGEE. The CDR3 is CASSVDVWMDGYTF. DNA of the CDR3: TGTGCCAGCAGCGTAGACGTTTGGATGGATGGCTACACCTTC. The full variable domain, with the rest looked up from reference TRBV9 and TRBJ1-2, is DSGVTQTPKHLITATGQRVTLRCSPRSGDLSVYWYQQSLDQGLQFLIQYYNGEERAKGNILERFSAQQFPDLHSELNLSSLELGDSALYFCASSVDVWMDGYTFGSGTRLTVV.

This clonotype was counted at least ten times. This chain uses TRBV9 with TRBJ1-2; maybe TRBD1 (5 bases). V lost 4 bases to trimming and J lost 4 bases, with 14 bases between them. The CDR3 loop spans 14 amino acids. CDR1 and CDR2 from the germline V gene are SGDLS and YYNGEE. The DNA for the CDR3 is TGTGCCAGCAGCCCCCCGGGACGACTCTATGGCTACACCTTC. Residues: CASSPPGRLYGYTF. The complete variable domain, with remaining parts taken from reference TRBV9 and TRBJ1-2, reads DSGVTQTPKHLITATGQRVTLRCSPRSGDLSVYWYQQSLDQGLQFLIQYYNGEERAKGNILERFSAQQFPDLHSELNLSSLELGDSALYFCASSPPGRLYGYTFGSGTRLTVV.

The V gene is TRBV7-9, the J gene TRBJ2-3; 10 nucleotides agree with TRBD2. The CDR3 has 15 amino acids. The trim removed 5 bases at V and 1 base at J, leaving 3 bases unmatched. Germline V gene sequence: CDR1 SEHNR, CDR2 FQNEAQ (reference sequence). The CDR3 reads CASSMTSGRTDTQYF. CDR3 DNA: TGTGCCAGCAGCATGACTAGCGGGCGCACAGATACGCAGTATTTT.

This chain joins TRBV6-5 and TRBJ1-3; D call uncertain. Germline lookup yields CDR1 MNHEY and CDR2 SVGAGI. Trimming pared 6 bases from V and 6 bases from J, leaving 9 bases between. The CDR3 consists of 12 residues. The CDR3 here is CASSPGANTIYF. DNA of the CDR3: TGTGCCAGCAGCCCCGGAGCAAACACCATATATTTT.

The chain links TRBV7-8 to TRBJ1-2, with D perhaps TRBD1 (5 bases). V dropped 1 base and J dropped 10 bases, with 10 bases sitting between them. Germline V gives CDR1 SGHVS, CDR2 FQNEAQ. The CDR3 contains 12 residues. The CDR3 here is CASSLDPGTYTF. In nucleotides, the CDR3 is TGTGCCAGCAGCTTAGATCCGGGGACCTACACCTTC.

The chain combines TRBV7-9 with TRBJ1-2; TRBD1 might be the D (5 bases). The CDR3 is 17 residues long. Germline assignment: CDR1 SEHNR and CDR2 FQNEAQ (reference sequence). Trimming removed 2 bases at V and 6 bases at J, with 22 bases between. CDR3 in amino acids: CASSLIARIGAGHGYTF. For the CDR3, the DNA is TGTGCCAGCAGCTTAATCGCCAGGATAGGGGCTGGCCATGGCTACACCTTC.

This clonotype was detected a few times. It may be a read error: a sequence one base away is much more abundant. The chain links TRBV9 to TRBJ2-7, with D uncertain. Germline V gene lookup returns CDR1 SGDLS and CDR2 YYNGEE. There are 14 residues in the CDR3. In nucleotides, the CDR3 is TGTGCCAGCAGTACGAGCAGGACCTCCTACGAGCAGTGCTTC. This sequence encodes CASSTSRTSYEQCF.